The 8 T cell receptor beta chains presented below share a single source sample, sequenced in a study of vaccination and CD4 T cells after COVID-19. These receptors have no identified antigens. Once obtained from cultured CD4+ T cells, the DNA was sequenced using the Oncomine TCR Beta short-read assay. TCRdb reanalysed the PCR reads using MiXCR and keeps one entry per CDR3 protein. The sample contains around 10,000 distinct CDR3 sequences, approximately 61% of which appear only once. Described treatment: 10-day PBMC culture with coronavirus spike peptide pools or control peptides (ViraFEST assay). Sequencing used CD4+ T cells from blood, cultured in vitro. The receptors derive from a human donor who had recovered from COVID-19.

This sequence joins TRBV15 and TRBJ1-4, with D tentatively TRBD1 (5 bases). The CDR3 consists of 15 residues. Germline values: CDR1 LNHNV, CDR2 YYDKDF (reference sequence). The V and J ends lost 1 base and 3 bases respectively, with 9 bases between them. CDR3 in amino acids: CATSRARGPNEKLFF. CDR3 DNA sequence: TGTGCCACCAGCAGAGCTAGGGGACCTAATGAAAAACTGTTTTTT.

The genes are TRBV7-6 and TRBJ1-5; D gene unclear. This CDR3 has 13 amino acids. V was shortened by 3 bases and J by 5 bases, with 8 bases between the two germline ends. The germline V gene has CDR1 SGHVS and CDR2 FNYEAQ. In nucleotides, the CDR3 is TGTGCCAGCAGCTTGGGCACCTATCAGCCCCAGCATTTT. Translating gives CASSLGTYQPQHF.

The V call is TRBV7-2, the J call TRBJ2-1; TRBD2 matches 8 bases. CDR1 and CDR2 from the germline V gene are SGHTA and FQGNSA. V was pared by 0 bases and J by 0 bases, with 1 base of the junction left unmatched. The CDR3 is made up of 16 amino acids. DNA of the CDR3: TGTGCCAGCAGCTTAGCTGGGACTAGCTCCTACAATGAGCAGTTCTTC. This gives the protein CASSLAGTSSYNEQFF.

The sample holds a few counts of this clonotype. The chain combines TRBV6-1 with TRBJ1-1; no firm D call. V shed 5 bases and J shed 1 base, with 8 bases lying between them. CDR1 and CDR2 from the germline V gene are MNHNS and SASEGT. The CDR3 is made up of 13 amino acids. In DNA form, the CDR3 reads TGTGCCAGCAGTACGAACCCGAACACTGAAGCTTTCTTT. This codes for CASSTNPNTEAFF.

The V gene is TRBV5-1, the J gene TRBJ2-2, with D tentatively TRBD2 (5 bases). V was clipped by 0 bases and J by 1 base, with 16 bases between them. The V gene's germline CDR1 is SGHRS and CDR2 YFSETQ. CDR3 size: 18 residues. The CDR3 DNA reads TGCGCCAGCAGCTTGGGCGGTCCGGGGTTTATGAACACCGGGGAGCTGTTTTTT. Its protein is CASSLGGPGFMNTGELFF.

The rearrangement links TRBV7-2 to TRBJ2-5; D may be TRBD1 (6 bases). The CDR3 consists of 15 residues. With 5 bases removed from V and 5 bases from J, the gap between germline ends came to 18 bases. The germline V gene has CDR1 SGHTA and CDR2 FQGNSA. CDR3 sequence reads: CASSLSAGARETQYF. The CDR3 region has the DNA TGTGCCAGCAGCCTATCAGCAGGGGCGCGGGAGACCCAGTACTTC.

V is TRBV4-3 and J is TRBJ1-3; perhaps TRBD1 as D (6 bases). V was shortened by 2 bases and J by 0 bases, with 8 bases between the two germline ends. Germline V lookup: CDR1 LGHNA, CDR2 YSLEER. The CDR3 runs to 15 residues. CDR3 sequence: CASSQTGTSGNTIYF. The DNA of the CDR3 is TGCGCCAGCAGCCAAACAGGGACCTCTGGAAACACCATATATTTT.

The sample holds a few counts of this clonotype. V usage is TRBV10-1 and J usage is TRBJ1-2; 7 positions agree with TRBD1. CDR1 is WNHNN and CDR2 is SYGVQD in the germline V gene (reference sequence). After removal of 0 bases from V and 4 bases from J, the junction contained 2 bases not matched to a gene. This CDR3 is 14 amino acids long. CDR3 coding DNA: TGCGCCAGCAGTGAGTCAAGGGGGCTCTATGGCTACACCTTC. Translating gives CASSESRGLYGYTF.